A few counts support the clone carrying this T cell receptor (beta chain). Its antigen is currently unknown. This specimen belongs to a study of blood T cells in healthy people across ages. The study, taken as a whole, reports: When set beside aged donors, long-lived donors presented more naive CD4+ cells and higher diversity.

It was with a sample-barcoded 5' primer and a J-beta primer mix that a second PCR of roughly 7 to 11 cycles was run. One entry per CDR3 protein results from TCRdb running MiXCR on the 5' RACE reads. This table has 780,000 or so distinct CDR3 sequences, roughly 25% appearing once. Germline-derived CDR1 and CDR2 are MGHDK and SYGVNS. The length of the CDR3 is 14 residues. The V gene lost 6 bases and the J gene lost 6 bases, with 18 bases spanning the gap. Healthy Caucasian individuals from Russia aged roughly 6 to 90 served as donors. The same sample was also studied in work on T cells of mothers and their children. As that report states: Compared with unrelated pairs, related mother-child pairs had slightly higher, non-significant overlap. The search for persistent microchimeric T cell clones detected none.

V and J are TRBV25-1 and TRBJ2-7, with D possibly being TRBD1 or TRBD2 (5 bases each). The receptor was derived from a boy aged 5-17 years in good health. The sequenced sample consisted of blood. The CDR3 region is CASRWSGTGTEQYF. CDR3 nucleotides: TGTGCCAGCAGATGGTCCGGGACGGGGACCGAGCAGTACTTC.